This T cell receptor beta chain was documented in a study of shared clonotypes between healthy human individuals (TCRdb year 2020). A note on the overall study: Three men and two women, aged 18 to 49 years, made up the cohort. Per donor, leukapheresis produced somewhere between about 0.94 and 10 billion PBMCs. Blood TCR repertoires of several healthy adults were deeply sequenced to estimate repertoire size and the extent of clonotype sharing between individuals. Per donor, three plates each were used for CD4 naive and CD4 memory, two for CD8 naive, and one for CD8 memory. To increase sequencing depth and limit assay-specific biases, TCR repertoire library preparation and sequencing were carried out by different laboratories using diverse techniques.

For the CD8 naive samples, CD45RO-negative cells were positively selected for CCR7, yielding a CD45RA+CCR7+ population from which TemRA cells were excluded. Healthy HIV-negative adults with no recently reported acute infections or vaccinations were included as donors. Only Caucasian adults living in Nashville, Tennessee, USA were represented among the donors. After blood collection by leukapheresis, PBMCs were isolated using Ficoll-Histopaque density gradient centrifugation and then cryopreserved in the vapor phase of liquid nitrogen. Analytical flow cytometry was used to check the purity and quantity of every magnetically sorted T cell population. From each sorted fraction, genomic DNA was isolated and quantified by UV absorbance on a Nanodrop 2000c. Relative to germline, V is missing 3 bases and J is missing 4 bases, with 5 bases of the junction outside any gene match. From cysteine to phenylalanine, the CDR3 is 14 amino acids long. Only the CDR3 portion is preserved as DNA: 42 bases, with reading frame beginning at the first base. CDR1 and CDR2 are read off the germline V gene as MDHEN and SYDVKM.

TCR CDR3 regions were amplified from genomic DNA by multiplex PCR using the deep immunoSEQ assay. Extracted genomic DNA from each cell subset was spread evenly across all wells of several immunoSEQ 96-well plates, with each plate serving as a replicate. For sorted subsets, each replicate PCR was loaded with 200 to 250 ng genomic DNA, equivalent to about 33,000 T cell genomes. Purified libraries were measured with a Qubit 3.0 fluorometer, size-checked on a Bioanalyzer 2100, and measured again with the KAPA Library Quantification kit. A separate single-read 150-cycle Illumina NextSeq 550 flow cell was used to sequence each immunoSEQ 96-well plate. Regarding the original processing steps: The immunoSEQ output contained only junctional sequences without quality scores, so filtering could not match that applied to full-length reads. To assign V/J genes and CDR3, sequences were annotated using PyIR, a Python wrapper for IgBLAST v1.9, with IMGT germline references. Any read was removed if the V/J assignment was weak (E-value above 1e-6), the CDR3 was missing, or the read contained stop codons, out-of-frame junctions, or ambiguous translated residues. V3J clonotypes were defined as sequences sharing the same inferred V gene, J gene, and CDR3 amino acid sequence. To compute the percentage overlap between repertoires, the number of shared unique clonotypes was divided by the size of the smaller repertoire. RTK rarefaction, the Chao1 estimator, and Recon v2.1 estimates of unobserved clonotypes were used to assess repertoire richness. Generation probabilities were computed with OLGA for all TCRbeta clonotypes obtained by the gDNA method from several donors. In TCRdb, the immuneACCESS table is reduced to in-frame sequences with V and J assigned. These tables do not hold every clone; where another copy was compared, an unresolved V gene accounts for under half, and the others remain unexplained. V and J calls and clone size are those listed in that table; D and trimming were worked out from the DNA. This sample is represented by 550,000 to 600,000 clones; 98% of them were singletons. 0.3% of the sample rests with the top ten.

The research as a whole found: Rarefaction of sorted-subset datasets indicated incomplete sequencing despite the large sequencing depth. Only blood was sampled, and tissue TCR repertoires likely differ from those in blood. Compared with non-shared clonotypes, clonotypes shared by all four sorted-subset donors had higher generation probabilities. Pairwise subsampling led to the expectation that sequencing depth would affect the degree of clonotype sharing among donors. Because the study included a small number of donors, the genetic and exposure-history diversity represented was limited. Across a handful of donors, approximately 4.9% of naive CD4, approximately 4% of naive CD8, 2% to 2.5% of memory CD4, and 0.4% of memory CD8 clonotypes were shared. Naive subsets generally had larger estimated clonotype richness than memory subsets did.

With regard to this clone: What this receptor recognizes is not known. No base quality information exists; no much larger clone differs at one position.

The TCR originated in a man aged 30 to 45 in good health. The specimen sequenced was naive CD8+ T cells sorted from blood. This sample's cell subset or site label indicates: CD45RA+CCR7+. Recombination joined TRBV28 with TRBJ2-7; 8 nucleotides in the junction match TRBD2. The CDR3 is CASSFAGGGYEQYF. The DNA is TGTGCCAGCAGTTTTGCGGGAGGCGGATACGAGCAGTACTTC.